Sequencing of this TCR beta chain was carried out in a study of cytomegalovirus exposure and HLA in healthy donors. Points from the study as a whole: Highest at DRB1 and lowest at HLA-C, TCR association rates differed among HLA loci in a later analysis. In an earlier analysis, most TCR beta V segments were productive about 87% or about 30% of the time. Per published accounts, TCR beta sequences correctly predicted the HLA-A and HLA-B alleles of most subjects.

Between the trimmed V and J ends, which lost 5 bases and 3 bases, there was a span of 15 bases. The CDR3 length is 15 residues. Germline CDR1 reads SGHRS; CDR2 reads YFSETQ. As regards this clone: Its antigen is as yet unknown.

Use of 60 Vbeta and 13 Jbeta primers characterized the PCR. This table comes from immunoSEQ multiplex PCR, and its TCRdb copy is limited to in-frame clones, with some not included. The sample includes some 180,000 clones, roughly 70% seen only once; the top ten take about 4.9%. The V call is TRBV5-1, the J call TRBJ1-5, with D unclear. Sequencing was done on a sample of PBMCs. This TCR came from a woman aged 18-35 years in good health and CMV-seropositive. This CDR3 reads CASRGDIGPNQPQHF. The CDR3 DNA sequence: TGCGCCAGCAGGGGTGACATCGGCCCCAATCAGCCCCAGCATTTT.